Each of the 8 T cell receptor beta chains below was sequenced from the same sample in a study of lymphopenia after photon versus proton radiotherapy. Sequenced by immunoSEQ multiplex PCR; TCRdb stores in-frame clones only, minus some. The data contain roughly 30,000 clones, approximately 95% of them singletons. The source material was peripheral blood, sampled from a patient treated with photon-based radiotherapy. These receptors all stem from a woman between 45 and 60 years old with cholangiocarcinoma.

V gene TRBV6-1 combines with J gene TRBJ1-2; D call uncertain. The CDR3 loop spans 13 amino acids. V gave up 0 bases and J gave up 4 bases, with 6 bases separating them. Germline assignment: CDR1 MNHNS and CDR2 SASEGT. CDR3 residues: CASSEAHGYGYTF. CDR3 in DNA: TGTGCCAGCAGTGAAGCGCATGGCTATGGCTACACCTTC.

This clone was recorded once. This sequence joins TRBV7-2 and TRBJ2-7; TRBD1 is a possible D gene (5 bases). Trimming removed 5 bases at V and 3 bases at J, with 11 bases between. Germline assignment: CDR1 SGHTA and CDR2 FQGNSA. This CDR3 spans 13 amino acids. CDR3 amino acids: CASSKARDYEQYF. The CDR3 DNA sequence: TGTGCCAGCAGCAAGGCCAGGGACTACGAGCAGTACTTC. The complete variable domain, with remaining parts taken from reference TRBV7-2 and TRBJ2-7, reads GAGVSQSPSNKVTEKGKDVELRCDPISGHTALYWYRQSLGQGLEFLIYFQGNSAPDKSGLPSDRFSAERTGGSVSTLTIQRTQQEDSAVYLCASSKARDYEQYFGPGTRLTVT.

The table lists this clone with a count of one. The CDR3 DNA sequence: TGCGCCAGCAGCTTGGAAAACACCATATATTTT. Its protein is CASSLENTIYF. The genes are TRBV5-1 and TRBJ1-3; D not resolved. CDR1 and CDR2 (germline): SGHRS, YFSETQ. V lost 0 bases, J lost 6 bases, and 1 base lay in between. This CDR3 has 11 residues. Full variable domain (outside the CDR3, taken from reference TRBV5-1 and TRBJ1-3): KAGVTQTPRYLIKTRGQQVTLSCSPISGHRSVSWYQQTPGQGLQFLFEYFSETQRNKGNFPGRFSGRQFSNSRSEMNVSTLELGDSALYLCASSLENTIYFGEGSWLTVV.

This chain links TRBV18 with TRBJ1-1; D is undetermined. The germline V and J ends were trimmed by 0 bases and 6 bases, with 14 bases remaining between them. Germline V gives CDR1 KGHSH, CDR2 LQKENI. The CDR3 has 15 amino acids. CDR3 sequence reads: CASSPPNPEAAEAFF. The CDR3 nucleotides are TGTGCCAGCTCACCACCGAACCCCGAGGCGGCTGAAGCTTTCTTT.

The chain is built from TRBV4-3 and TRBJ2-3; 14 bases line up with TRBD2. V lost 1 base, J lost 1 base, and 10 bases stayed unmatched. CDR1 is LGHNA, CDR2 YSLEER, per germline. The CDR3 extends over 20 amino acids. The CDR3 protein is CASSQGVGLAGGFRTDTQYF. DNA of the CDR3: TGCGCCAGCAGCCAAGGGGTCGGACTAGCGGGGGGATTCCGCACAGATACGCAGTATTTT.

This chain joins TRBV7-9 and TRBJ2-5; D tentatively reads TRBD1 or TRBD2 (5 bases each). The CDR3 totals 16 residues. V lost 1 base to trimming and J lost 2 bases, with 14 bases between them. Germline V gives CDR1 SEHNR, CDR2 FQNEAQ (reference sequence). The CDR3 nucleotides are TGTGCCAGCAGCTTAGATTACGGGGCCCATCAAGAGACCCAGTACTTC. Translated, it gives CASSLDYGAHQETQYF.

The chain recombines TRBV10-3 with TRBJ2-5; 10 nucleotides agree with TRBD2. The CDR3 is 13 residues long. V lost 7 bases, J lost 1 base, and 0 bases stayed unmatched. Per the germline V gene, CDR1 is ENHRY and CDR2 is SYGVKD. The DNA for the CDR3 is TGTGCCATCACTAGCGGGGGCCAAGAGACCCAGTACTTC. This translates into CAITSGGQETQYF.

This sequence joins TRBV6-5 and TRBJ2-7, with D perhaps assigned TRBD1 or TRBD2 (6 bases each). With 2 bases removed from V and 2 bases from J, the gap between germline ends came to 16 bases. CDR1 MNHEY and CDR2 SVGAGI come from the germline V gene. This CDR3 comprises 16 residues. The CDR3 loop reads CASSYPLGGGTYEQYF. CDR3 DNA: TGTGCCAGCAGTTACCCACTGGGGGGCGGTACCTACGAGCAGTACTTC.